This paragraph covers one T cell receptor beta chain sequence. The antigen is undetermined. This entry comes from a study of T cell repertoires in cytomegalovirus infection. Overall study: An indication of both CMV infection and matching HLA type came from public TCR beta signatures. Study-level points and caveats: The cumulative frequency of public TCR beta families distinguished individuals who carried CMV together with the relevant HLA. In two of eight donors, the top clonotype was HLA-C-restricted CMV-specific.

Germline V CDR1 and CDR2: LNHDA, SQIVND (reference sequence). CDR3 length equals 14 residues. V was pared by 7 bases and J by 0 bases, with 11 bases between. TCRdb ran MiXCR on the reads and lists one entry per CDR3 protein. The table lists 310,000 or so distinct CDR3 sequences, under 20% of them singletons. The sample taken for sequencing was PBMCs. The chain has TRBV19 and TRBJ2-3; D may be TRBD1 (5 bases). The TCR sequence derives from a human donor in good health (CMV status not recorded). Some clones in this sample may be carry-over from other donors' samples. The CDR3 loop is CASMDTSSTDTQYF. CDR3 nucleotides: TGTGCCAGTATGGACACAAGCAGCACAGATACGCAGTATTTT.